This TCR beta chain was documented in a study of preoperative IRX-2 immunotherapy in early breast cancer (dated by TCRdb to 2018 to 2020). Libraries were built with the immunoSEQ multiplex PCR assay. TCRdb stores this immuneACCESS table with in-frame sequences only. Part of the clones is absent; in the studies checked, under half of the shortfall reflects unresolved V genes, and no reason is known for the rest. This sample gives around 25,000 clones in total; more than 65% of them show up just once. 2% to 2.5% of the sample is held by the ten biggest clonotypes. This clone showed up just once. Its antigen has not been determined. One base away there is no much larger clone; base qualities are not given. The meaning of the sample's treatment or condition label: preoperative locoregional IRX-2 cytokine immunotherapy. The samples were obtained from a phase Ib study that tested preoperative, locoregional IRX-2 cytokine immunotherapy designed to prime immune responses. The donors were early-stage breast cancer patients who were given IRX-2 prior to surgery.

The starting material was lymph node tissue, obtained before IRX-2 immunotherapy. The sequence was collected from a human donor with breast cancer.

The CDR3 loop reads CASSPYGAGNTIYF. The nucleotides are TGTGCCAGCAGCCCTTATGGTGCTGGAAACACCATATATTTT. The rearrangement combines TRBV28 with TRBJ1-3; the D segment cannot be called with confidence. V lost 6 bases and J lost 2 bases; the stretch between them is 11 bases long. Inclusive of the bounding cysteine and phenylalanine, the CDR3 is 14 residues long. Only the CDR3 region is kept as DNA, spanning 42 bases read in frame from base 1. Taken from the germline V gene, the CDR1 and CDR2 loops are MDHEN and SYDVKM.